A single sample gave rise to the 4 T cell receptor beta chains below, sequenced in a study of T cells in Graves' hyperthyroidism and ophthalmopathy. The TCR beta CDR3 regions underwent amplification using RNA transcripts as the source. When the TCR CDR3 underwent first-round RT-PCR, the HTBI primer set was used. TCRdb reprocessed the multiplex PCR reads via MiXCR and lists one record per CDR3 protein. The sample has around 520,000 distinct CDR3 sequences, approximately 15% seen once. Sequenced sample: blood. These receptors all come from a woman between 18 and 30 years old with Graves' hyperthyroidism.

At least ten counts were recorded for this clonotype. The chain combines TRBV10-2 with TRBJ2-3, with 12 bases matching TRBD2. Germline V gene lookup returns CDR1 WSHSY and CDR2 SAAADI. The CDR3 loop spans 17 amino acids. Germline trimming cut 7 bases from V and 5 bases from J; bases unmatched to any gene: 13. CDR3 in DNA: TGCGCCAGCACTCGAGTCCCCCCGGGACTAGCGGGAGATACGCAGTATTTT. Translating gives CASTRVPPGLAGDTQYF.

This clonotype has just a few counts. The chain carries TRBV30 and TRBJ2-7; D perhaps matches TRBD2 (5 bases). CDR3 length: 12 residues. CDR1 is GTSNPN and CDR2 is SVGIG in the germline V gene (reference sequence). Trimming removed 2 bases at V and 4 bases at J, with 9 bases between. CDR3 coding DNA: TGTGCCTGGAGTCCTAGCTTGTACGAGCAGTACTTC. It encodes CAWSPSLYEQYF.

This clonotype was seen at least ten times. This chain joins TRBV6-1 and TRBJ2-1; no firm D call. CDR1 MNHNS and CDR2 SASEGT come from the germline V gene. The CDR3 runs 16 residues. V lost 1 base and J 4 bases, leaving 14 bases between the germline ends. This CDR3 reads CASSEVVGMAYNEQFF. DNA for the CDR3: TGTGCCAGCAGTGAAGTGGTGGGAATGGCTTACAATGAGCAGTTCTTC.

The chain is built from TRBV27 and TRBJ2-7, with D uncertain. Germline loops: CDR1 MNHEY, CDR2 SMNVEV (reference sequence). V was cut by 4 bases and J by 0 bases, with 7 bases left in between. The CDR3 length is 13 residues. DNA of the CDR3: TGTGCCAGCAGTTCAGTAGACTCCTACGAGCAGTACGTC. Protein sequence: CASSSVDSYEQYV.